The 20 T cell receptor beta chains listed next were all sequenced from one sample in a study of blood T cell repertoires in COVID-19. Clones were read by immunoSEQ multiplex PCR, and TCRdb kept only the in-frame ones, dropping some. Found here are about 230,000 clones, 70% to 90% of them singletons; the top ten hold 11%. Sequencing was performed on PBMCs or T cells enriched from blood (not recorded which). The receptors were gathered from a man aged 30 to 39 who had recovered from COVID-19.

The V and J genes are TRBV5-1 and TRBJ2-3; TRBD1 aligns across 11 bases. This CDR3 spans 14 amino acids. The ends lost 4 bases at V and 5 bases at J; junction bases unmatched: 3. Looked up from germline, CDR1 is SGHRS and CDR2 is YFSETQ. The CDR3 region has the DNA TGCGCCAGCAGCCCCGGGACAGGGGGAGATACGCAGTATTTT. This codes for CASSPGTGGDTQYF. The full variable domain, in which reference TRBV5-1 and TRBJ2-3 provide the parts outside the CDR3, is KAGVTQTPRYLIKTRGQQVTLSCSPISGHRSVSWYQQTPGQGLQFLFEYFSETQRNKGNFPGRFSGRQFSNSRSEMNVSTLELGDSALYLCASSPGTGGDTQYFGPGTRLTVL.

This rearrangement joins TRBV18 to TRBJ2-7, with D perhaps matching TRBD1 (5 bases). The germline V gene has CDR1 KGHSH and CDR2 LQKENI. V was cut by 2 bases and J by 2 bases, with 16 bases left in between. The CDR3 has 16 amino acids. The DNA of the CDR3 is TGTGCCAGCTCACCAATACAGGCCGCCGGTACCTACGAGCAGTACTTC. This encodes CASSPIQAAGTYEQYF.

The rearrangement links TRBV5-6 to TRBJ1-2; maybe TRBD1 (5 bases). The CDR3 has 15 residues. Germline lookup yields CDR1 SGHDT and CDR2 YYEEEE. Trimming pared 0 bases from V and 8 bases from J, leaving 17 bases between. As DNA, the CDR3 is TGTGCCAGCAGCTTGGCCTCTCTAGGGGTTGACGGCTACACCTTC. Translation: CASSLASLGVDGYTF.

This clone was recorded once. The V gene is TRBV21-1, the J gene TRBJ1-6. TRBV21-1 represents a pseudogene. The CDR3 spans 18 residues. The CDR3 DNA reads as TGTGCCAGCGGGGGGGTTCACTTTGCCAGCTCCTATAATTCACCCCTCCACTTT. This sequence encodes CASGGVHFASSYNSPLHF.

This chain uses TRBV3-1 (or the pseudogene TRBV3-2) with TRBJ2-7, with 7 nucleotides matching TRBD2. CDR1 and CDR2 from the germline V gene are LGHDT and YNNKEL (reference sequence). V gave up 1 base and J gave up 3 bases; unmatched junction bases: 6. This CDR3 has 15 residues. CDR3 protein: CASSQVASGFYEQYF. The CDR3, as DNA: TGTGCCAGCAGCCAAGTGGCTAGCGGATTCTACGAGCAGTACTTC.

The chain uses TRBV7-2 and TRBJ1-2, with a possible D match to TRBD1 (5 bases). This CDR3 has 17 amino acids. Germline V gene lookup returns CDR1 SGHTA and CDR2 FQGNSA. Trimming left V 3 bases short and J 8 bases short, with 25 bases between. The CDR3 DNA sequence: TGTGCCAGCAGCTTCTCTCAGGGAATAACAGGAAGGGGCGGCTACACCTTC. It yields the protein CASSFSQGITGRGGYTF.

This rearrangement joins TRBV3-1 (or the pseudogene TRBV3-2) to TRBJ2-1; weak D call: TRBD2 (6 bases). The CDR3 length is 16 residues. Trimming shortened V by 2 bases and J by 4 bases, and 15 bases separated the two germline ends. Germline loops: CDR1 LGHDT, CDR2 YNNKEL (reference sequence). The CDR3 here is CASSQLAAEGYNEQFF. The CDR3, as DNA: TGTGCCAGCAGCCAACTAGCAGCGGAGGGTTACAATGAGCAGTTCTTC.

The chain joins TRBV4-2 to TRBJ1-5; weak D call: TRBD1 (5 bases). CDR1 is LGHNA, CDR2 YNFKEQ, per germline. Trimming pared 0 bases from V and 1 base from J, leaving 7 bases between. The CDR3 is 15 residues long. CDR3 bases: TGTGCCAGCAGCCAAGACTCAGGGAGCAATCAGCCCCAGCATTTT. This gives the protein CASSQDSGSNQPQHF.

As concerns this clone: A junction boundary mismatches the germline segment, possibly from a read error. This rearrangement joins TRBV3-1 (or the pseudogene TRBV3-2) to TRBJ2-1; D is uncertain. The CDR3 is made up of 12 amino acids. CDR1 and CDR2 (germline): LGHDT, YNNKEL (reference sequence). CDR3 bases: TGTGCCAGCAGCCAAGGAGACTCCCTCCGACTCTTC. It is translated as CASSQGDSLRLF.

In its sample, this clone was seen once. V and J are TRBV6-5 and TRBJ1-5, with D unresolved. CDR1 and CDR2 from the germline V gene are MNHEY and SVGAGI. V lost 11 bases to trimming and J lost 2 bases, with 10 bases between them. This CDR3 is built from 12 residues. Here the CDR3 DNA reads TGTGCCCACGGGGTCCGCAATCAGCCCCAGCATTTT. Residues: CAHGVRNQPQHF.

The DNA for the CDR3 is TGCGCCAGCAGCTTGTTAGGCAGTGAGGGCACTGAAGCTTTCTTT. Translated, it gives CASSLLGSEGTEAFF. The chain combines TRBV5-1 with TRBJ1-1; D gene unclear. V was cut by 1 base and J by 4 bases, with 14 bases left in between. The germline CDR1 and CDR2 sequences are SGHRS and YFSETQ. The CDR3 length is 15 residues.

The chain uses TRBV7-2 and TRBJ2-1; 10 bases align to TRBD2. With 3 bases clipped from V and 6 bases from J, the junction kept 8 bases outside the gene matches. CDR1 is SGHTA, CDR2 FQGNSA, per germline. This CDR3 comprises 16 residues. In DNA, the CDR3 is TGTGCCAGCAGCTTCAGGTTAGCGGGAGGAGGCAATGAGCAGTTCTTC. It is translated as CASSFRLAGGGNEQFF.

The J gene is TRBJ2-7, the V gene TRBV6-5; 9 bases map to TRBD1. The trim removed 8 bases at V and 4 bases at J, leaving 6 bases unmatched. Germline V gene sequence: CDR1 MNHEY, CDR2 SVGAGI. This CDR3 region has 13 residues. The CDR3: CASGGQGLYEQYF. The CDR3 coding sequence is TGTGCCAGCGGGGGACAGGGACTGTACGAGCAGTACTTC.

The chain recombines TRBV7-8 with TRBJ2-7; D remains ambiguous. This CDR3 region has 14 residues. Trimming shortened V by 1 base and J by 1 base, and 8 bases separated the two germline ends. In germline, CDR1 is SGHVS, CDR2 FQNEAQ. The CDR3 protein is CASSLVPGSYEQYF. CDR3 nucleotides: TGTGCCAGCAGCTTAGTTCCGGGTTCCTACGAGCAGTACTTC.

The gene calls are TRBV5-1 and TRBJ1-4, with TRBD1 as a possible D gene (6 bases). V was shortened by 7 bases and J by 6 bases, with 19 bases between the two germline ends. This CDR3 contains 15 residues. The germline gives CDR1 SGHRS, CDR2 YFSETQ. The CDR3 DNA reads TGCGCCAGCTCCCCTTCCGACAGGAGCTATGAAAAACTGTTTTTT. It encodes CASSPSDRSYEKLFF.

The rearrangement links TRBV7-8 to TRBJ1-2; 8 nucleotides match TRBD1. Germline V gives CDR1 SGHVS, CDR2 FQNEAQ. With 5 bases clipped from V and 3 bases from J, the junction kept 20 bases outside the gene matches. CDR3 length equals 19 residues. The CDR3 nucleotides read TGTGCCAGCAGCCGCGTCCCCCGGACAGGGAACCGAAGCTACTATGGCTACACCTTC. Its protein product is CASSRVPRTGNRSYYGYTF.

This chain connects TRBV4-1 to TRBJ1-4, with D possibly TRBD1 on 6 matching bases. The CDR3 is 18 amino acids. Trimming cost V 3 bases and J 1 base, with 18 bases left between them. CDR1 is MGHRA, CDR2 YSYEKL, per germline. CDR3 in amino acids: CASSHQNRAGGTNEKLFF. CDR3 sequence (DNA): TGCGCCAGCAGCCACCAAAACAGGGCTGGTGGAACTAATGAAAAACTGTTTTTT.

The CDR3 nucleotides read TGTGCCAGCAGTGAAATCGGACGGGGTAATTCACCCCTCCACTTT. Translating it yields CASSEIGRGNSPLHF. The chain couples TRBV6-1 to TRBJ1-6; D is undetermined. Trimming stripped 2 bases from V and 6 bases from J, with 11 bases between. CDR1 and CDR2 (germline): MNHNS, SASEGT. The CDR3 loop spans 15 amino acids.

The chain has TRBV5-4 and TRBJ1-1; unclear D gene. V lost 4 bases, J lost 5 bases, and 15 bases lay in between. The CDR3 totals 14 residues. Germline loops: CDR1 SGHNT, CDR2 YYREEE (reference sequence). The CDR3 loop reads CASSIGGRTTEAFF. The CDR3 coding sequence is TGTGCCAGCAGCATTGGTGGACGGACTACTGAAGCTTTCTTT.

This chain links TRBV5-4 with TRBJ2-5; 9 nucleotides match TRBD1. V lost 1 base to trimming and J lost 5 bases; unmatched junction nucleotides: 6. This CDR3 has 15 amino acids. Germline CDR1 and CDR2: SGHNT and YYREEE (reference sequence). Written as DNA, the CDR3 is TGTGCCAGCAGCTTGCGGACAGGGGACGGGGAGACCCAGTACTTC. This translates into CASSLRTGDGETQYF.